This T cell receptor beta chain is drawn from a study of human CD8 memory T cell subsets. TSTEM, the stem-like memory CD8+ T cells, were CCR7+ PD-1- TIGIT-. RNA came from duplicate vials of about 150,000 sorted CD8+ T cells per subset. TCR beta was sequenced from UMI-tagged 5' RACE libraries. Original data processing: Every library of TCR beta sequences contained functional CDR3 beta clonotypes numbering between roughly 3,000 and 20,000. With the 5' RACE reads reprocessed, TCRdb shows one record per CDR3 protein and no DNA. In this record, the V and J calls reflect TCRdb's handling and not the investigators' own analysis. The sample holds about 10,000 distinct CDR3 sequences. The CDR3 has 15 amino acids. Looked up from germline, CDR1 is SGDLS and CDR2 is YYNGEE. Points from the study as a whole: The beta chain was the only T cell receptor chain that the study sequenced.

Regarding this clonotype: Its cognate antigen is unknown.

The chain has TRBV9 and TRBJ1-1; TCRdb's D call, TRBD1, is unchecked because there is no DNA. The sequencing sample was made of CD8+ stem-like memory T cells (TSCM and TCM) sorted from PBMCs. The sample's subset: stem-like memory CD8 T cells (TSTEM), CCR7+ PD-1- TIGIT-. This receptor was obtained from a human donor in good health. The CDR3 sequence: CASSAQTGNRAEAFF.